This TCR beta chain was identified during a study of neurological immune-mediated disorders (dated by TCRdb to between 2018 and 2020). A note on the overall study: Among the roughly 34 multiple sclerosis patients, relapsing-remitting MS was present in roughly 30 and secondary progressive MS was present in 3. The study compared peripheral blood TCR-beta repertoires of HTLV-I-associated myelopathy (HAM/TSP) patients, multiple sclerosis patients and healthy controls using UMI-based sequencing. Alongside PBMC samples, the set of some 98 TCR-beta libraries contained longitudinal samples, technical triplicates, and paired CD4+ and CD8+ T-cell subsets that had been sorted. Of the 68 subjects in the cohort, some 14 were HAM/TSP patients, some 34 were multiple sclerosis patients, and about 20 were healthy controls. The research as a whole found: The MS cluster was not associated with any clinical or MRI features, and the authors stated that larger cohorts are needed. In phylogenetic analysis, the repertoires of 18 of 34 MS patients grouped into a cluster of related CDR3 sequences, which suggests a possible signature at the repertoire level. TCR clonal expansion was highest in HAM/TSP patients and lowest in MS patients, with MS patients falling below even healthy controls. No identical CDR3 amino acid sequences were found to be shared among expanded clones across subjects, suggesting that TCR-beta repertoires were private in all groups.

This clonotype came up many times. Its antigen remains undetermined. Per-base qualities were not stored, and no clone one base away is much larger. cDNA was synthesized by template-switch 5'RACE using a primer carrying a 10-nucleotide random unique molecular identifier by which each TCR transcript was tagged. Every sequencing run yielded over 170 million TCR-beta sequences covering 15-18 subjects. The RNeasy kit was used for extraction of total RNA. The KAPA Real-time Library Amplification kit was used to amplify TCR-beta VDJ regions with primers targeting the TCR constant region and the 5'RACE anchor. A first PCR added sample indexes and Illumina adaptors, after which a second PCR increased the library yield. After Ampure bead purification, the roughly 650 bp TCR product was size-selected on a 2% E-gel SizeSelection system. Before pooling, library quality was assessed on a Bioanalyzer, concentration was determined with Qubit, and library quantification was performed with the Kapa Library Quantification kit. An Illumina HiSeq 2500 sequenced the libraries paired-end 2 x 150 bp. To increase sequence diversity, roughly 24-31% phiX was spiked into each library pool. The original pipeline was this. Quality-filtered reads were processed with the UMI-based MiGEC pipeline, and over 90% of raw TCR sequences were removed by the MiGEC pipeline during error correction. IMGT germline references were used for aligning VDJ genes, and each clonotype was defined as a unique CDR3 amino acid sequence together with its V-J genes. Clonal expansion, Shannon diversity and CDR3 relatedness were evaluated with VDJtools (CalcPairwiseDistances, ClusterSamples), while phylogenetic trees were built in CLCbio workbench. A clone was classed as expanded if it had 8 or more unique UMIs, a cutoff based on coefficient-of-variation modelling across technical triplicates. TCRdb cleaned the public reads at Q25 with fastp, built clones with MiXCR and kept in-frame beta chains. Merged by CDR3 protein, the rows form single entries marked with the most common genes and DNA. Here the V and J calls rest on TCRdb's processing, not on the authors' analysis. The sample table shows under 80,000 distinct CDR3 sequences, and roughly 3.6% are seen once. The top ten constitute 1% to 1.5% of the sample.

The CDR3 starts with the cysteine, ends with the phenylalanine, and has 13 residues. This entry keeps only the CDR3 DNA: 39 bases, framed from base 1. V and J lose 3 bases and 2 bases, and a span of 9 bases separates them. Per the germline V gene (reference sequence), DFQATT is the CDR1 and SNEGSKA is the CDR2. Libraries from unsorted PBMCs were made from 2 million PBMCs kept in RNAlater at -80 degrees C until RNA extraction. The multiple sclerosis patients were enrolled in a US clinical protocol that used magnetic resonance imaging to evaluate disease progression. PBMCs were separated from peripheral blood using Ficoll-Hypaque density gradient centrifugation and then cryopreserved in liquid nitrogen.

The receptor chain draws on TRBV20-1 and TRBJ2-3; TRBD1 is a weak D gene call, 5 bases matching. The TCR comes from a man between 25 and 39 years old with multiple sclerosis. The material sequenced was PBMCs. The DNA sequence is given as TGCAGTGCTAGGATACAGGTCACAGATACGCAGTATTTT. Its coded protein is CSARIQVTDTQYF.